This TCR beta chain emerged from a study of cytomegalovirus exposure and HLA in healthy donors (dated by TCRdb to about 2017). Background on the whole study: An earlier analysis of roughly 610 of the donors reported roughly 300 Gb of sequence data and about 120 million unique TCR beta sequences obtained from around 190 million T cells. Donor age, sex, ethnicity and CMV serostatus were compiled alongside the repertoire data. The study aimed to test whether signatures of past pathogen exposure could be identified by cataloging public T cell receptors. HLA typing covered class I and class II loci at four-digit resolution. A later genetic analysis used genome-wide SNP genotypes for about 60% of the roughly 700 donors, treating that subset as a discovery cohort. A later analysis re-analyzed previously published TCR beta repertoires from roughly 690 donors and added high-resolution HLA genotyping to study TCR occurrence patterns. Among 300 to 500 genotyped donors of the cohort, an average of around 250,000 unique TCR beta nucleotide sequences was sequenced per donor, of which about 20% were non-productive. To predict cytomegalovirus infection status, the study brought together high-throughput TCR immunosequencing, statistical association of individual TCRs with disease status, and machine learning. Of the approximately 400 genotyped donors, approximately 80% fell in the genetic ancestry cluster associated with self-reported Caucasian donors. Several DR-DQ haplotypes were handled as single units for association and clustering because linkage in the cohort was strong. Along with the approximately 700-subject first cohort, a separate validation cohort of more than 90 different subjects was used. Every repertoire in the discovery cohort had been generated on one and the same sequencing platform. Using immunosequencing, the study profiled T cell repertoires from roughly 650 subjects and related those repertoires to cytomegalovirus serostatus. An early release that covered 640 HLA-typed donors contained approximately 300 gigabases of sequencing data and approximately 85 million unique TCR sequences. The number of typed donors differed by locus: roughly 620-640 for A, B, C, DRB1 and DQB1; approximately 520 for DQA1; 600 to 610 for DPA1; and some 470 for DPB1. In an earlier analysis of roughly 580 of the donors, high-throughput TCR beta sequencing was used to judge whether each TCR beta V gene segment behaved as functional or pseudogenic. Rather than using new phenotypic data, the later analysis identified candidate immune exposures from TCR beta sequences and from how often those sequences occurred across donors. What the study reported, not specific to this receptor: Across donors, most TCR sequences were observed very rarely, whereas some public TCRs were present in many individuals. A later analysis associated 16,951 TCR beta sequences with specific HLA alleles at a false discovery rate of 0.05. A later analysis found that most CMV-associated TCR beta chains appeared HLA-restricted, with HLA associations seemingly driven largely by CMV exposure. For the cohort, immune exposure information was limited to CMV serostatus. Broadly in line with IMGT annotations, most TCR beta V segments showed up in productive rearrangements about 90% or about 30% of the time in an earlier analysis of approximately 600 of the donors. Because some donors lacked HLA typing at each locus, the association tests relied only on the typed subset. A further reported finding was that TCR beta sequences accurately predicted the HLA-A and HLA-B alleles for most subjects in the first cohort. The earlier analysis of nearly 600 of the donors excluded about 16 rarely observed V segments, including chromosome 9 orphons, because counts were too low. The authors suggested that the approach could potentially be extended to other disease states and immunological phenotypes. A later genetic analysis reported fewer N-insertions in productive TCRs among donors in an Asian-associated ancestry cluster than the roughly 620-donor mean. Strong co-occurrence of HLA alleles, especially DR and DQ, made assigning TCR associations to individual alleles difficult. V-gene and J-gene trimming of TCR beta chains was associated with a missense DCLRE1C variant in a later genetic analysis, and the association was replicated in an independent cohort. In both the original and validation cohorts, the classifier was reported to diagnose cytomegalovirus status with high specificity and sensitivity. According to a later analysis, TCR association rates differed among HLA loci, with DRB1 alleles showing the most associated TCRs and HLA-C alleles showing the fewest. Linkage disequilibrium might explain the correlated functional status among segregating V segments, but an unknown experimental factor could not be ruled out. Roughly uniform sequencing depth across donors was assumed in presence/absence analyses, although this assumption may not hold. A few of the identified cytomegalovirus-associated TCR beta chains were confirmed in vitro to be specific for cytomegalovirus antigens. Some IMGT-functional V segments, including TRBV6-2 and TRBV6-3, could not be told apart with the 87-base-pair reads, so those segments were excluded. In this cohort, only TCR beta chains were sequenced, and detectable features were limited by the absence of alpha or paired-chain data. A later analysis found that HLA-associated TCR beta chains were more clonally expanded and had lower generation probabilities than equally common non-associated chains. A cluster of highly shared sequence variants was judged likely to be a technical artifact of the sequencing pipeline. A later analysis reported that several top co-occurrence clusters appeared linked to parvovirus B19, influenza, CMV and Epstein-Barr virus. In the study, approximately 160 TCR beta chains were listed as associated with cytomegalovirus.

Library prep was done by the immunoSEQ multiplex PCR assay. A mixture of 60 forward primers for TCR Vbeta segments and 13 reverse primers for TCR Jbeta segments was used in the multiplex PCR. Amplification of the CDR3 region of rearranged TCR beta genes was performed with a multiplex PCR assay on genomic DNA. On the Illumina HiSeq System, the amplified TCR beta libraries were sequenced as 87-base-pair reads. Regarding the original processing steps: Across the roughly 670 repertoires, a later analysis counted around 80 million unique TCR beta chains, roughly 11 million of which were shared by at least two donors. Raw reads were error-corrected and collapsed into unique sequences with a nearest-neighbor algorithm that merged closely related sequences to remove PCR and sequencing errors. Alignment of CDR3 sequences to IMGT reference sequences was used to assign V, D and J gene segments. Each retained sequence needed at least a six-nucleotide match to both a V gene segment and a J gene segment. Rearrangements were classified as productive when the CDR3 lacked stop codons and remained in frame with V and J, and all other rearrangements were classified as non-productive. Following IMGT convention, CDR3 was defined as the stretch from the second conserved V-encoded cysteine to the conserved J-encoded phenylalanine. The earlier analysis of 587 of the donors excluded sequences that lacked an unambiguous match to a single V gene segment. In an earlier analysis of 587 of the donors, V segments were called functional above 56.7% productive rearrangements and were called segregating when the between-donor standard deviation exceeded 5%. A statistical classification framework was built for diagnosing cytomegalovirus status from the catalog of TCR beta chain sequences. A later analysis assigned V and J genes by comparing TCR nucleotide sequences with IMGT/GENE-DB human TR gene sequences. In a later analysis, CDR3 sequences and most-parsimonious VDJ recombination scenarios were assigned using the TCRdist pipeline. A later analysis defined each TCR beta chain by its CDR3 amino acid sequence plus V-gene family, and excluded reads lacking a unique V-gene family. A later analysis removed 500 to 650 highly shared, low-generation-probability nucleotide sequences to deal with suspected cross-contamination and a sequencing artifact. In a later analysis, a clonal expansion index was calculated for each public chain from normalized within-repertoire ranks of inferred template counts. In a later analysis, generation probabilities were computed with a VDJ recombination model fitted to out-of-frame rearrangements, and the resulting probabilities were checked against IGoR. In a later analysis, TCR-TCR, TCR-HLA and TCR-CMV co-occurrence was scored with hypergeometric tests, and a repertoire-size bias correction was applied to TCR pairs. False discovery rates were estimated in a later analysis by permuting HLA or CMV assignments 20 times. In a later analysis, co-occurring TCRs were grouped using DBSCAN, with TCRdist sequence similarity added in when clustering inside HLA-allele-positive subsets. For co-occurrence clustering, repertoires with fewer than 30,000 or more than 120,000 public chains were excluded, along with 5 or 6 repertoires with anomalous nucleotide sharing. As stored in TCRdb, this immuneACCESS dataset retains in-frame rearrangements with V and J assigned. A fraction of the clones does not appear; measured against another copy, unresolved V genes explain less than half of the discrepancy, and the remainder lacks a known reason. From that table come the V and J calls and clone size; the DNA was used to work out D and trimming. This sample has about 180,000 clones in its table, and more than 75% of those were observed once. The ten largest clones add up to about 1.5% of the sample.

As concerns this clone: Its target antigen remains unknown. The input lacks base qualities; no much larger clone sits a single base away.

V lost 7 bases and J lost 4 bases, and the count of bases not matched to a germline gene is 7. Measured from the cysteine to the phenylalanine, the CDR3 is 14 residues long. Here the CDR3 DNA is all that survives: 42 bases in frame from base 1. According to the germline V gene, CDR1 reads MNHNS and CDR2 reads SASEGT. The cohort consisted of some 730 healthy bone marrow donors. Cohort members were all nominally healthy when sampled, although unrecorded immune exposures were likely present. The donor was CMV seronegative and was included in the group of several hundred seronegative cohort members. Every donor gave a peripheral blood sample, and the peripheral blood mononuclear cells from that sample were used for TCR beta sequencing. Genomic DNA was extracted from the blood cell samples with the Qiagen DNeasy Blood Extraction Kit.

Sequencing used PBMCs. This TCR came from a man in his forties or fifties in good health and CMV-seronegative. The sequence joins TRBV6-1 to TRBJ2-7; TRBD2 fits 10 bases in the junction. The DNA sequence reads TGTGCCAGCACACGTCTAGCGGGAGAGTACGAGCAGTACTTC. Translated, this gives CASTRLAGEYEQYF.